This is a list of T cell receptor beta chains from one sample in a study of regulatory T cells in long-lasting Graves disease. From the multiplex PCR reads, TCRdb called clonotypes with MiXCR, one entry per CDR3 protein. Seen here are hundreds of thousands of distinct CDR3 sequences, roughly 15% observed once, and the top ten hold about 11%. The sample was also linked to a second study, of T cells in Graves' hyperthyroidism and ophthalmopathy.

Sample: peripheral blood mononuclear cells (PBMCs), taken at new diagnosis, from a patient treated with antithyroid drugs. The receptors shown here come from a woman in her 30s with Graves disease. Each CDR3 is given without its conserved first and last residue. Each record gives: J gene, V gene, CDR3 protein.

TRBJ2-3 TRBV25-1 ASGDRGLEDTQY
TRBJ2-7 TRBV7-9 ASSRDAGEQY
TRBJ2-3 TRBV5-1 ASSLPPGTTTDTQY
TRBJ2-7 TRBV12-3/TRBV12-4 ATSDRTAEQY
TRBJ1-6 TRBV20-1 SASQTGATPLH
TRBJ1-1 TRBV24-1 ATSDETGLAF
TRBJ1-1 TRBV10-2 ASSPTPNTEAF
TRBJ2-5 TRBV27 ASSLHGLERKETQY
TRBJ2-7 TRBV10-3 ASSPSQGGEQY
TRBJ2-3 TRBV24-1 ATGRAITDTQY
TRBJ2-2 TRBV12-3/TRBV12-4 ASRPWDTGELF
TRBJ2-3 TRBV24-1 ATSEDTGTTSTDTQY
TRBJ1-5 TRBV28 ASSSEAVSNQPQH
TRBJ2-2 TRBV30 AWRTGGTGELF
TRBJ2-7 TRBV6-5 ASSLGEGSSYEQY
TRBJ1-2 TRBV29-1 SVEDQRGGRWGYT
TRBJ1-6 TRBV28 ASSVGASYNSPLH
TRBJ2-1 TRBV27 ASSLSTGGRYYEQF
TRBJ2-5 TRBV11-2 ASNPTTIGTTYQETQY
TRBJ2-2 TRBV14 ASSQELVREATGELF
TRBJ1-2 TRBV19 ASSTRPRRQEGYT
TRBJ2-2 TRBV19 ASSRGRPGSGELF
TRBJ1-2 TRBV6-2/TRBV6-3 ASSYVGGGYT
TRBJ2-1 TRBV11-2 ASSPTGYGTGGEQF
TRBJ2-3 TRBV19 ASSARVFTPPREEY
TRBJ2-1 TRBV12-3/TRBV12-4 ASSLRAGGPNEQF
TRBJ1-1 TRBV7-2 ASSPPSPTGEAF
TRBJ2-7 TRBV29-1 SVQTGLGYEQY
TRBJ2-2 TRBV19 ASSMGWQDNTGELF
TRBJ2-7 TRBV28 ASSPFRLGATYEQY
TRBJ2-3 TRBV11-2 ASSFQGPVGDTQY
TRBJ2-1 TRBV20-1 SASPPGTNVNEQF
TRBJ1-4 TRBV7-8 ASSRLGGIGTNEKLF
TRBJ1-5 TRBV6-1 ASSGGTHYSNQPQH
TRBJ1-4 TRBV7-6 ASSRNRGLEEKLF